This paragraph reports one T cell receptor beta chain. This sample is drawn from a study of blood T cell repertoires in COVID-19. The assay was immunoSEQ multiplex PCR, and TCRdb's table has in-frame clones only and misses some. The top ten hold 15% to 20% of the sample, which has some 90,000 clones, about 83% seen once. The germline CDR1 and CDR2 sequences are LGHNA and YNFKEQ. The CDR3 spans 12 residues. Trimming at V came to 8 bases and at J to 7 bases, leaving 7 bases not matched to a gene. Sequenced material: peripheral blood. This chain joins TRBV4-2 and TRBJ1-2, with TRBD1 matching 7 bases. The TCR sequence derives from a woman in her fifties or sixties with COVID-19, enrolled during active disease. The CDR3 loop reads CASGGTALGYTF. For the CDR3, the DNA is TGTGCCAGCGGGGGGACAGCACTTGGCTACACCTTC.